This T cell receptor (beta chain) emerged from a study of human T cells and chemical hapten exposure. Notes on the study in general: TCRs at high frequency, those above 1 in 1000, did not change with DPC sensitization.

Each cDNA molecule in the library carried unique molecular identifiers. One entry per CDR3 protein results from TCRdb running MiXCR on the RACE reads. The data hold around 80,000 distinct CDR3 sequences, with roughly 8.6% observed a single time. The CDR3 is 14 residues long. V dropped 0 bases and J dropped 7 bases, with 10 bases sitting between them. Germline CDR1 reads DFQATT; CDR2 reads SNEGSKA (reference sequence). Time point of the sample: healthy volunteer bleed at 6 weeks. Unfractionated whole blood was the source from which total RNA was extracted. On this clonotype: Its antigen is unknown.

This chain joins TRBV20-1 and TRBJ1-6; D is unresolved. The clonotype comes from a male donor in good health. Some clones in this sample may be carry-over from other donors' samples. The sample comprised whole blood. This CDR3 is CSAREWKENSPLHF. The CDR3 DNA follows: TGCAGTGCTAGAGAGTGGAAGGAGAATTCACCCCTCCACTTT.